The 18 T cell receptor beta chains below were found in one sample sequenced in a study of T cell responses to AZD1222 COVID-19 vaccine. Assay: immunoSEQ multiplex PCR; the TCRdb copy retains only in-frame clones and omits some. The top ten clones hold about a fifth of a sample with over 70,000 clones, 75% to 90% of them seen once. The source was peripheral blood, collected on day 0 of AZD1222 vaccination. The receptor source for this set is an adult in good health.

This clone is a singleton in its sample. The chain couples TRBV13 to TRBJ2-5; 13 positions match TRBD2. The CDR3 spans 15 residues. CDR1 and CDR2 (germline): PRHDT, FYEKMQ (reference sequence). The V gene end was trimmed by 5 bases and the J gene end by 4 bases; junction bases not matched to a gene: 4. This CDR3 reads CASSPRLAGGETQYF. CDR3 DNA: TGTGCCAGCAGCCCCCGACTAGCGGGGGGAGAGACCCAGTACTTC.

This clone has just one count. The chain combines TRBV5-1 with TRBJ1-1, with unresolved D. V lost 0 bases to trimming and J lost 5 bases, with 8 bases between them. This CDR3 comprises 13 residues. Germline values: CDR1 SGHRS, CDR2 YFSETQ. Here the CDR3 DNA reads TGCGCCAGCAGCTTGGTGTCAGGTACTGAAGCTTTCTTT. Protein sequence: CASSLVSGTEAFF. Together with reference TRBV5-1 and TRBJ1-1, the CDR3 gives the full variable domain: KAGVTQTPRYLIKTRGQQVTLSCSPISGHRSVSWYQQTPGQGLQFLFEYFSETQRNKGNFPGRFSGRQFSNSRSEMNVSTLELGDSALYLCASSLVSGTEAFFGQGTRLTVV.

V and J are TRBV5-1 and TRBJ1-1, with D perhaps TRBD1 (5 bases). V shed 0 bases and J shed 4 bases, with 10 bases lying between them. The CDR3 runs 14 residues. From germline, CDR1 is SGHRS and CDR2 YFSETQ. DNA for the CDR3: TGCGCCAGCAGCTTGGGGGGGAGAATCACTGAAGCTTTCTTT. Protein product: CASSLGGRITEAFF.

CDR3 region: CASSKEGGPNYGYTF. The CDR3 DNA sequence: TGTGCCAGCAGCAAAGAGGGGGGGCCGAACTATGGCTACACCTTC. The V and J genes are TRBV2 and TRBJ1-2; D may be TRBD1 (6 bases). Germline values: CDR1 SNHLY, CDR2 FYNNEI. The CDR3 totals 15 residues. V was cut by 6 bases and J by 2 bases, with 16 bases left in between.

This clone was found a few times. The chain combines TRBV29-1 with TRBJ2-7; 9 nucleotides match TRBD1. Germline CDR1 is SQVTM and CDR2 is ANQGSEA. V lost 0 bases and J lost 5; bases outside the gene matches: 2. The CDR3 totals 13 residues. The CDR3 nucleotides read TGCAGCGTTGAAGAGACAGGGGGAAACGAGCAGTACTTC. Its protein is CSVEETGGNEQYF.

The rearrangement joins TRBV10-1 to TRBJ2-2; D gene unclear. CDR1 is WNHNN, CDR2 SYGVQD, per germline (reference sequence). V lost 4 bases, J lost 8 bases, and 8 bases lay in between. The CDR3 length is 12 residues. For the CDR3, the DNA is TGCGCCAGCAGTGGATGGAGTGGGGAGCTGTTTTTT. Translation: CASSGWSGELFF.

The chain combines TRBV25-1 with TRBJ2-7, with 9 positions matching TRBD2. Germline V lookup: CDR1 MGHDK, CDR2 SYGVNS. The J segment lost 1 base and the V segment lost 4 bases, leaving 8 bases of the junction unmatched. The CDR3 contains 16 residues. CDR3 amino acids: CASSGIGGRGSYEQYF. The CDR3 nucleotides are TGTGCCAGCAGTGGAATCGGCGGGAGGGGTTCCTACGAGCAGTACTTC.

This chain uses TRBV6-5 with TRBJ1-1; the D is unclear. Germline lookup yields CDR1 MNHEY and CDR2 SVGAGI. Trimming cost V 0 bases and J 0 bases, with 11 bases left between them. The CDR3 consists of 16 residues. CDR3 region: CASSYSYPGLNTEAFF. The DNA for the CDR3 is TGTGCCAGCAGTTACTCGTATCCGGGGTTGAACACTGAAGCTTTCTTT.

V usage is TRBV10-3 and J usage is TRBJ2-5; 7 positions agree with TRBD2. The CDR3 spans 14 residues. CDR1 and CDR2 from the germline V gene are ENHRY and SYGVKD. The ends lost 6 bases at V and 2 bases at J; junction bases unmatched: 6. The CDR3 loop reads CAISASGLQETQYF. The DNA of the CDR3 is TGTGCCATCAGCGCTAGCGGTTTACAAGAGACCCAGTACTTC.

In DNA, the CDR3 is TGTGCCAGCAGCACCTTCGGGGAGACCCAGTACTTC. Translating gives CASSTFGETQYF. This chain joins TRBV6-5 and TRBJ2-5; D not resolved. V lost 6 bases to trimming and J lost 5 bases, with 10 bases between them. CDR3 length equals 12 residues. Germline V CDR1 and CDR2: MNHEY, SVGAGI.

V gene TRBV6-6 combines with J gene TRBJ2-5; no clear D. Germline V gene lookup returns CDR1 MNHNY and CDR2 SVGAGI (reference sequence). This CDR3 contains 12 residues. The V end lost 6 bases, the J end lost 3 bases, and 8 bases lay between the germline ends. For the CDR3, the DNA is TGTGCCAGCAGCTCCAGTGAAGAGACCCAGTACTTC. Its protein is CASSSSEETQYF.

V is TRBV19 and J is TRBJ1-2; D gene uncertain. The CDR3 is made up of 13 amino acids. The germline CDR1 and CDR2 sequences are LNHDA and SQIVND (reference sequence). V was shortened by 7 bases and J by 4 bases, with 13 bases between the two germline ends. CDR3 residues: CASTLGGLYGYTF. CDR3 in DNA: TGTGCCAGTACCCTGGGCGGTCTCTATGGCTACACCTTC. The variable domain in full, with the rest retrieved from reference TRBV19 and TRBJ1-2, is DGGITQSPKYLFRKEGQNVTLSCEQNLNHDAMYWYRQDPGQGLRLIYYSQIVNDFQKGDIAEGYSVSREKKESFPLTVTSAQKNPTAFYLCASTLGGLYGYTFGSGTRLTVV.

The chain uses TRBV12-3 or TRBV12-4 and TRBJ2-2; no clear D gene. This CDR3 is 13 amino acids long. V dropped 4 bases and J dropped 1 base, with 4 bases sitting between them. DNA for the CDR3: TGTGCCAGCAGTTCACAGAACACCGGGGAGCTGTTTTTT. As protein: CASSSQNTGELFF.

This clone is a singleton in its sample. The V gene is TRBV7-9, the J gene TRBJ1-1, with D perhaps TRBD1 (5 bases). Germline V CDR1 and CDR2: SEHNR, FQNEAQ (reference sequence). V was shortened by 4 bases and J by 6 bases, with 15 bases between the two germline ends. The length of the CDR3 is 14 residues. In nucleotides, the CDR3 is TGTGCCAGCAGCTCACAGGCCTCGTTGGCTGAAGCTTTCTTT. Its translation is CASSSQASLAEAFF.

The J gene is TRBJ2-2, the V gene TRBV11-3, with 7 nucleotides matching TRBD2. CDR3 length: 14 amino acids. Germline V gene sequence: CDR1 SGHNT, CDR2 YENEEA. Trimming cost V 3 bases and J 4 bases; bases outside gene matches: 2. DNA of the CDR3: TGTGCCAGCAGCTTTGGGGGGGTCACCGGGGAGCTGTTTTTT. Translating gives CASSFGGVTGELFF.

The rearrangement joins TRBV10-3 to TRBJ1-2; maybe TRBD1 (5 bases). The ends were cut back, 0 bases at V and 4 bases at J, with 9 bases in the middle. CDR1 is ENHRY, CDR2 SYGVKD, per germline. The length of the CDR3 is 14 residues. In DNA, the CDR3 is TGTGCCATCAGTGAGTCGGACGGGACCTATGGCTACACCTTC. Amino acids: CAISESDGTYGYTF.

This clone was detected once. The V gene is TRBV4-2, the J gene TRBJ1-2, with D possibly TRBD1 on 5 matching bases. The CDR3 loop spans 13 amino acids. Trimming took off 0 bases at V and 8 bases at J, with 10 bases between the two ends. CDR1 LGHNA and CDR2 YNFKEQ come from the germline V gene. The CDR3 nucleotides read TGTGCCAGCAGCCAAGAAAGAGGGGAAGGCTACACCTTC. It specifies CASSQERGEGYTF.

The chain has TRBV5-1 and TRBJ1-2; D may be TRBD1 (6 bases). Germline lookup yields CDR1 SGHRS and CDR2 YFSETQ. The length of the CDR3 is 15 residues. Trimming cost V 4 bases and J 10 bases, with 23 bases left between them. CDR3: CASSRAIGTLVYYTF. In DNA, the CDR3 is TGCGCCAGCAGCCGAGCGATTGGGACATTAGTCTACTACACCTTC. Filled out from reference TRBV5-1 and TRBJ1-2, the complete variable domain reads KAGVTQTPRYLIKTRGQQVTLSCSPISGHRSVSWYQQTPGQGLQFLFEYFSETQRNKGNFPGRFSGRQFSNSRSEMNVSTLELGDSALYLCASSRAIGTLVYYTFGSGTRLTVV.